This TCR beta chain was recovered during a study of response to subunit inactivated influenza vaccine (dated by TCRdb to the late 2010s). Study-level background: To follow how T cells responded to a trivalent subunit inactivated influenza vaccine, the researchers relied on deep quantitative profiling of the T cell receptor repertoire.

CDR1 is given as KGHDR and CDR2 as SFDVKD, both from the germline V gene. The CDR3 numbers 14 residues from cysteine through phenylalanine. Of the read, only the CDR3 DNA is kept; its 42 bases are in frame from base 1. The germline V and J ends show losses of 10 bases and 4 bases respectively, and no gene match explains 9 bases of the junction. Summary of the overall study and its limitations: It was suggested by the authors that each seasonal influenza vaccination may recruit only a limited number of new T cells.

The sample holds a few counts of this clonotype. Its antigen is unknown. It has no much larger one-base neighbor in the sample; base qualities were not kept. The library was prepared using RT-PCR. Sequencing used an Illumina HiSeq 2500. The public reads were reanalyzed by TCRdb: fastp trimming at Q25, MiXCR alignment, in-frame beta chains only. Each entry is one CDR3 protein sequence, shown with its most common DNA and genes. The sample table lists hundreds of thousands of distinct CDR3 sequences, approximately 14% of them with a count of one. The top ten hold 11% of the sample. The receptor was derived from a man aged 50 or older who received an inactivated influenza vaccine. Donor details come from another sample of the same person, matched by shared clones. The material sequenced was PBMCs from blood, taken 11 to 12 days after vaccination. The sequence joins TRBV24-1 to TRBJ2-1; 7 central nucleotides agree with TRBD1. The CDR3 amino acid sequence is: CATADRETYNEQFF. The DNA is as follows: TGTGCCACTGCAGACAGGGAGACTTACAATGAGCAGTTCTTC.